The table lists the clone carrying this T cell receptor (beta chain) with many counts. The antigen remains unidentified. These data are taken from a study of T cells after yellow fever vaccination. The wider study: Preparing low-cell-number fractions relied on SMART-Seq v4 Ultra Low Input.

The study, taken as a whole, reports: Peaking faster, on day 5 versus 15, the secondary response was nonetheless weaker. Re-detected after boosting: most primary clones, around 96% of CD4 and roughly 88% of CD8.

Universal primer sites and UMIs were introduced during 5'RACE template-switching synthesis of TCR cDNA. MiXCR, run by TCRdb on the 5' RACE reads, gives a single entry per CDR3 protein. The sample has about 340,000 distinct CDR3 sequences; approximately 4.2% are singletons. The source was PBMCs, collected 5 days after the yellow fever booster vaccination. This receptor was identified in a man aged 18-30 years who received the YFV17D yellow fever vaccine.

The chain's CDR3 is CAISTGTTSTDTQYF. The CDR3, as DNA: TGTGCCATCAGTACTGGGACAACTAGCACAGATACGCAGTATTTT. The gene calls are TRBV10-3 and TRBJ2-3; tentatively, D is TRBD1 (6 bases). The V and J ends lost 5 bases and 0 bases respectively, with 12 bases between them. The germline gives CDR1 ENHRY, CDR2 SYGVKD. This CDR3 spans 15 amino acids.